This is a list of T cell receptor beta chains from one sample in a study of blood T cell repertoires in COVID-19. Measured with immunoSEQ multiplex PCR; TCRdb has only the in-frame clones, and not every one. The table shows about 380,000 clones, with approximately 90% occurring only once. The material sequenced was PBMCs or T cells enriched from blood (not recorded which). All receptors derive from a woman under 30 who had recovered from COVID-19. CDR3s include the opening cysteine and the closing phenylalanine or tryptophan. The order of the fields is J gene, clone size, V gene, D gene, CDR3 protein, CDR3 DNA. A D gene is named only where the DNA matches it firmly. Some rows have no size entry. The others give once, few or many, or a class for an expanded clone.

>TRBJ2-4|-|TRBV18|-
CASSTRGGVKNIQYF
TGTGCCAGCTCAACAAGAGGGGGGGTCAAAAACATTCAGTACTTC
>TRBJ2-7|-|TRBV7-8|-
CASSWTDAGEQYF
TGTGCCAGCAGCTGGACAGATGCTGGGGAGCAGTACTTC
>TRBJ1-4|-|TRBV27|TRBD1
CASSSRQGADEKLFF
TGTGCCAGCAGTTCACGACAGGGGGCGGACGAAAAACTGTTTTTT
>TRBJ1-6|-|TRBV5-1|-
CASSSSGLNYSPLHF
TGCGCCAGCAGCTCCTCAGGGCTAAATTATTCACCCCTCCACTTT
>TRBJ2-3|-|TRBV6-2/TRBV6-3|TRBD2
CASSYGTSGTNPTDTQYF
TGTGCCAGCAGTTACGGGACTAGCGGGACGAACCCCACAGATACGCAGTATTTT
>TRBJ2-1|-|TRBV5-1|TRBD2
CASSDGTSNEQFF
TGCGCCAGCAGCGACGGGACTAGCAATGAGCAGTTCTTC
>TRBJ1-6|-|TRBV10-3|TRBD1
CAIRPGQNSPLHF
TGTGCCATCAGGCCGGGACAGAATTCACCCCTCCACTTT
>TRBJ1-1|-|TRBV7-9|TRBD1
CASSTVDRAKELNTEAFF
TGTGCCAGCAGCACAGTGGACAGGGCAAAGGAACTGAACACTGAAGCTTTCTTT
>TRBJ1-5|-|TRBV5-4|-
CASSPTEITGTLSNQPQHF
TGTGCCAGCAGCCCGACGGAAATTACAGGGACGTTGAGCAATCAGCCCCAGCATTTT
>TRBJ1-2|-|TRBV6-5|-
CASSYLGAGYTF
TGTGCCAGCAGTTACTTGGGGGCTGGCTACACCTTC
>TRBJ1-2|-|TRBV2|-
CASSMQYGYTF
TGTGCCAGCAGCATGCAGTATGGCTACACCTTC
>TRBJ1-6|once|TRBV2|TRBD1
CASEFGTVNSPLHF
TGTGCCAGCGAGTTTGGGACAGTTAATTCACCCCTCCACTTT
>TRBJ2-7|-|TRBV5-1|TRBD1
CASSLAGTGTYEQYF
TGCGCCAGCAGCTTGGCCGGGACAGGGACCTACGAGCAGTACTTC
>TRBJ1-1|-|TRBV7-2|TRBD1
CASSPSQGARRYF
TGTGCCAGCAGCCCCTCCCAGGGGGCCCGACGTTACTTT
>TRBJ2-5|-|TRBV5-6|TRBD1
CASSTRGTGETQYF
TGTGCCAGCAGCACAAGAGGGACAGGGGAAACCCAGTACTTC
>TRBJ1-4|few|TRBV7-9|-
CASSPAPRATNEKLFF
TGTGCCAGCAGCCCAGCGCCGAGGGCAACTAATGAAAAACTGTTTTTT
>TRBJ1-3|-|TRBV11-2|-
CASSRTGPGNTIYF
TGTGCCAGCAGTCGAACAGGTCCGGGAAACACCATATATTTT
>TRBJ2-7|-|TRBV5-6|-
CASSLLDRDSYEQYF
TGTGCCAGCAGCCTCCTGGACCGGGACTCCTACGAGCAGTACTTC
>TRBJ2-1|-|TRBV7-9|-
CASSLGGGQGNEQFF
TGTGCCAGCAGCTTAGGCGGGGGCCAGGGCAATGAGCAGTTCTTC
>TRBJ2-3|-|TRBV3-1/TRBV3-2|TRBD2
CASSQVLSGGSTDTQYF
TGTGCCAGCAGCCAAGTCCTGAGCGGGGGGAGCACAGATACGCAGTATTTT
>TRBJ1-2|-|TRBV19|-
CASSIGKGYTF
TGTGCCAGTAGTATTGGCAAGGGCTACACCTTC
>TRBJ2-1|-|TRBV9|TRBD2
CASSALAGGFNEQFF
TGTGCCAGCAGCGCGCTAGCGGGGGGTTTCAATGAGCAGTTCTTC
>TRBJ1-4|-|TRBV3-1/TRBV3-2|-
CASSRIRETTNEKLFF
TGTGCCAGCAGCCGCATTCGAGAGACAACTAATGAAAAACTGTTTTTT
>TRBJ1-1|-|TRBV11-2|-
CASSPYYDSSNTEAFF
TGTGCCAGCAGTCCTTACTACGACAGCTCAAACACTGAAGCTTTCTTT
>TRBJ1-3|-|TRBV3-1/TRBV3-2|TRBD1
CASSQDPGTTRGPAGNTIYF
TGTGCCAGCAGCCAAGATCCTGGGACGACAAGGGGGCCGGCCGGAAACACCATATATTTT
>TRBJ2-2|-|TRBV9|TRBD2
CASSKTGGPTGELFF
TGTGCCAGCAGCAAGACGGGGGGGCCAACCGGGGAGCTGTTTTTT
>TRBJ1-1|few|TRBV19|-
CASSTRDIGLYTEAFF
TGTGCCAGTTCGACCCGGGACATCGGCCTCTACACTGAAGCTTTCTTT
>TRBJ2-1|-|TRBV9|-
CASSAHRYNEQFF
TGTGCCAGCAGCGCCCACAGGTACAATGAGCAGTTCTTC
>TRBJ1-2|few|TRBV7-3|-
CASSSSRQRDYGYTF
TGTGCCAGCAGCTCCTCTCGGCAGAGGGACTATGGCTACACCTTC
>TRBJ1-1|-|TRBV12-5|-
CASGLVITGDTEAFF
TGTGCTAGTGGTTTGGTAATCACAGGAGACACTGAAGCTTTCTTT
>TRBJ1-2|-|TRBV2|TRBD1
CASTTDREFFNYGYTF
TGTGCCAGCACCACCGACAGGGAGTTTTTCAACTATGGCTACACCTTC
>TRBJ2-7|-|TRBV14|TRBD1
CASSQGTGNAYEQYF
TGTGCCAGCAGCCAAGGGACAGGGAATGCCTACGAGCAGTACTTC
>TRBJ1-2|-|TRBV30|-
CAWREVYGYTF
TGTGCCTGGAGAGAGGTCTATGGCTACACCTTC
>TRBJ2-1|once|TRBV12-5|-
CASGSGGMAYNEQFF
TGTGCTAGTGGATCAGGGGGGATGGCCTACAATGAGCAGTTCTTC
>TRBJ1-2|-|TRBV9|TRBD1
CASSTAPGDRGGYGYTF
TGTGCCAGCAGCACGGCCCCCGGGGACAGAGGAGGGTATGGCTACACCTTC
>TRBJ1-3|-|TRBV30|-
CAWNIRFGASSGNTIYF
TGTGCCTGGAACATCAGATTTGGGGCCAGCTCTGGAAACACCATATATTTT
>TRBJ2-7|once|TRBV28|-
CASNQVTAPYEQYF
TGTGCCAGCAACCAGGTGACAGCCCCCTACGAGCAGTACTTC
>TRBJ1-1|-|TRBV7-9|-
CASSLTVNTEAFF
TGTGCCAGCAGCTTGACAGTTAACACTGAAGCTTTCTTT
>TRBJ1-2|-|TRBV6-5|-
CASSAGPGTLYGYTF
TGTGCCAGCAGCGCTGGCCCCGGGACACTCTATGGCTACACCTTC
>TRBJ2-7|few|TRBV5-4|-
CASSLDRVYEQYF
TGTGCCAGCAGCTTGGACAGGGTTTACGAGCAGTACTTC
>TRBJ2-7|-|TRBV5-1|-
CASSTGLSYEQYF
TGCGCCAGCAGCACGGGACTCTCCTACGAGCAGTACTTC
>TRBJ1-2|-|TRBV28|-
CASSLSGNYGYTF
TGTGCCAGCAGTTTATCAGGGAACTATGGCTACACCTTC
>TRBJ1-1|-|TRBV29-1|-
CSVESYRRNTEAFF
TGCAGCGTTGAATCTTACAGGCGGAACACTGAAGCTTTCTTT
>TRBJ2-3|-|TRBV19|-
CASSGRAGPDTQYF
TGTGCCAGTAGTGGGCGTGCGGGGCCAGATACGCAGTATTTT
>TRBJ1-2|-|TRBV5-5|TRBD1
CASSTGQGGYGYTF
TGTGCCAGCAGCACGGGACAGGGGGGCTATGGCTACACCTTC
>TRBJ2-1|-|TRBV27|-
CASSRTSYNEQFF
TGTGCCAGCAGTCGAACTAGTTACAATGAGCAGTTCTTC
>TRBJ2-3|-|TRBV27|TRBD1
CASSPRQGTPDTQYF
TGTGCCAGCAGTCCACGACAGGGGACTCCAGATACGCAGTATTTT
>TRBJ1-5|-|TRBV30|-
CAWRDRTNQPQHF
TGTGCCTGGAGGGACAGAACCAATCAGCCCCAGCATTTT
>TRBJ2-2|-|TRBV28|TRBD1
CAGRTGPNTGELFF
TGTGCCGGAAGGACAGGGCCGAACACCGGGGAGCTGTTTTTT
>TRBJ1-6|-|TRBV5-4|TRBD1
CASSLGWTGSSYNSPLHF
TGTGCCAGCAGCTTGGGGTGGACAGGGAGCTCCTATAATTCACCCCTCCACTTT